The subject of this entry is one T cell receptor (beta chain). The entry originates in a study of blood T cell repertoires in COVID-19. Authors' analysis steps: The assay estimated nucleated cells by amplifying reference gene primers. TCRdb's table, derived via immunoSEQ multiplex PCR, lists solely in-frame clones and lacks some. V, J and clone size reflect that table, while D and trimming were determined from the DNA. The data show under 300,000 clones, about nine tenths seen once. Adults between about 18 and 95 years of age took part from about two dozen US areas. Cohort 3 donors were reported recovered after two negative PCRs, clearance, or symptom resolution. In germline, CDR1 is SGHDT, CDR2 YYEEEE. This CDR3 has 16 residues. Between the trimmed V and J ends, which lost 0 bases and 3 bases, there was a span of 12 bases.

The origin of this receptor is a man aged 18 to 30 who had recovered from COVID-19. This chain uses TRBV5-6 with TRBJ2-2; D is perhaps TRBD1 (5 bases). Sequencing was carried out using PBMCs or T cells enriched from blood (not recorded which). The CDR3 DNA sequence: TGTGCCAGCAGCTTGGGGGGCCGACTCGACACCGGGGAGCTGTTTTTT. Its translation: CASSLGGRLDTGELFF.